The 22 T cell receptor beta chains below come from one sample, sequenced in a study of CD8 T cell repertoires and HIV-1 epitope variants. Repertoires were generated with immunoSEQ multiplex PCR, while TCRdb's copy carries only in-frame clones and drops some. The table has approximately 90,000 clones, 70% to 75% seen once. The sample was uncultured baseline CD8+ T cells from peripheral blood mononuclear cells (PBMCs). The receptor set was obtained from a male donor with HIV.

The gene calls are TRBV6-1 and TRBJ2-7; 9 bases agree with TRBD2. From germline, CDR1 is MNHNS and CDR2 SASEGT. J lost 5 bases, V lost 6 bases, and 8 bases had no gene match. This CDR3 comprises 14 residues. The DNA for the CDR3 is TGTGCCAGCAGCATCCTAGCGGGAAGGGACGAGCAGTACTTC. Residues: CASSILAGRDEQYF.

The CDR3 spells CASSQSYPSGANVLTF. As DNA, the CDR3 is TGCGCCAGCAGCCAGTCATACCCCTCTGGGGCCAACGTCCTGACTTTC. The chain links TRBV4-1 to TRBJ2-6; no firm D call. Per germline, CDR1 MGHRA and CDR2 YSYEKL. CDR3 size: 16 residues. The V end lost 3 bases, the J end lost 0 bases, and 9 bases lay between the germline ends.

The CDR3 protein is CATAGLGDNEQFF. Here the CDR3 DNA reads TGTGCCACCGCGGGACTAGGGGACAATGAGCAGTTCTTC. The chain is built from TRBV27 and TRBJ2-1; TRBD2 matches 8 bases. This CDR3 region has 13 residues. Germline V gives CDR1 MNHEY, CDR2 SMNVEV (reference sequence). Trimming at V came to 10 bases and at J to 5 bases, leaving 7 bases not matched to a gene.

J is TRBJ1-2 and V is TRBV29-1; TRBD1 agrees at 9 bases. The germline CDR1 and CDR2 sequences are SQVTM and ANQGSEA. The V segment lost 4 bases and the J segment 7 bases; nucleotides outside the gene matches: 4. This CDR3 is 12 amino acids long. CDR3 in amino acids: CSVGGTGIGYTF. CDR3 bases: TGCAGCGTTGGTGGGACAGGGATTGGCTACACCTTC.

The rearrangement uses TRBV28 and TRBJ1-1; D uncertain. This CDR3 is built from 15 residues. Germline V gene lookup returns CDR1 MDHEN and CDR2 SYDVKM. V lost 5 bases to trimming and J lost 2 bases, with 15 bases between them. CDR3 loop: CASSIRWTGNTEAFF. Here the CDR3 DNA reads TGTGCCAGCAGTATCCGTTGGACGGGTAACACTGAAGCTTTCTTT.

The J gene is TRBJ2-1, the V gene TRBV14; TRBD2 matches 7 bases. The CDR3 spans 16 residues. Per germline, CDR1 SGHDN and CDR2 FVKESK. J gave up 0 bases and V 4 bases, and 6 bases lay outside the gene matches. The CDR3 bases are TGTGCCAGCAGCCGTGAGCGGGGAGGCTCCTACAATGAGCAGTTCTTC. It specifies CASSRERGGSYNEQFF.

CDR3 protein: CASSTGSSSLGANVLTF. CDR3 sequence (DNA): TGTGCCAGCAGTACAGGTTCTTCCTCTCTAGGGGCCAACGTCCTGACTTTC. The V call is TRBV27, the J call TRBJ2-6; possibly TRBD1 for D (5 bases). Trimming took off 5 bases at V and 4 bases at J, with 18 bases between the two ends. From germline, CDR1 is MNHEY and CDR2 SMNVEV (reference sequence). CDR3 size: 17 residues.

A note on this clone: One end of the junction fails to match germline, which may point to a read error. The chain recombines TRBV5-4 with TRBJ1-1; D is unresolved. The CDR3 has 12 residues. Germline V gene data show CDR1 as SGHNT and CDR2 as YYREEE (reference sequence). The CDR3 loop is CASTLAGTEAFF. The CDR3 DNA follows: TGTGCCAGCACCTTGGCGGGGACTGAAGCTTTCTTT. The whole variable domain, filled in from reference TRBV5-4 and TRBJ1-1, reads ETGVTQSPTHLIKTRGQQVTLRCSSQSGHNTVSWYQQALGQGPQFIFQYYREEENGRGNFPPRFSGLQFPNYSSELNVNALELDDSALYLCASTLAGTEAFFGQGTRLTVV.

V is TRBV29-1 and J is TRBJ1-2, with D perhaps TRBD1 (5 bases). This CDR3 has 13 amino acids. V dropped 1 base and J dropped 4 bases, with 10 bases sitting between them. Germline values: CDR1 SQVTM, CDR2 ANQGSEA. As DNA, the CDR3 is TGCAGCGTTGAAGTCCGGGGCCGCTATGGCTACACCTTC. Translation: CSVEVRGRYGYTF. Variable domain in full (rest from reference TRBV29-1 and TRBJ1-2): SAVISQKPSRDICQRGTSLTIQCQVDSQVTMMFWYRQQPGQSLTLIATANQGSEATYESGFVIDKFPISRPNLTFSTLTVSNMSPEDSSIYLCSVEVRGRYGYTFGSGTRLTVV.

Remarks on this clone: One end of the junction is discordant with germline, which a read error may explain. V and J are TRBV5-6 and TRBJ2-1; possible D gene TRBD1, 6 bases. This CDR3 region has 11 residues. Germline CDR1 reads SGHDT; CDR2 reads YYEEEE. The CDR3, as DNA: TGTGCCAGCAGCTTTAAACAGGGTAGGCTCTTC. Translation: CASSFKQGRLF.

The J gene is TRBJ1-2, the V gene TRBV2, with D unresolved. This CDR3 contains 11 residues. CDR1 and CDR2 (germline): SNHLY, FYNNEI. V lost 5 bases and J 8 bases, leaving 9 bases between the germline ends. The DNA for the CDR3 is TGTGCCAGCAGTTATCACGGGGGCTACACCTTC. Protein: CASSYHGGYTF. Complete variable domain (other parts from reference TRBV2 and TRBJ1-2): EPEVTQTPSHQVTQMGQEVILRCVPISNHLYFYWYRQILGQKVEFLVSFYNNEISEKSEIFDDQFSVERPDGSNFTLKIRSTKLEDSAMYFCASSYHGGYTFGSGTRLTVV.

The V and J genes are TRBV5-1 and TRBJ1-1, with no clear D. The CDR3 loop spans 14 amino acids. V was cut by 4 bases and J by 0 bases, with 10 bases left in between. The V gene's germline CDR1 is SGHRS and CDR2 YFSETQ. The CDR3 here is CASSTDPVNTEAFF. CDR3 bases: TGCGCCAGCAGCACCGATCCAGTGAACACTGAAGCTTTCTTT. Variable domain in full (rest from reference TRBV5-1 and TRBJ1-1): KAGVTQTPRYLIKTRGQQVTLSCSPISGHRSVSWYQQTPGQGLQFLFEYFSETQRNKGNFPGRFSGRQFSNSRSEMNVSTLELGDSALYLCASSTDPVNTEAFFGQGTRLTVV.

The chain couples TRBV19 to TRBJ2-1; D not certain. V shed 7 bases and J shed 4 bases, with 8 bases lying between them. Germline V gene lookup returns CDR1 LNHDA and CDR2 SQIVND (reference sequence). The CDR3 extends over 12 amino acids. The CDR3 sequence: CASMSRYNEQFF. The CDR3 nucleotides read TGTGCCAGTATGAGCAGATACAATGAGCAGTTCTTC.

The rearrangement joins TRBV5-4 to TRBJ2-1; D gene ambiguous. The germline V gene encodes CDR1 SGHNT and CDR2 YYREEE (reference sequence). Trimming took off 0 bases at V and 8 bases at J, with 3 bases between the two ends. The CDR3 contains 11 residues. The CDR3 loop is CASSLDDEQFF. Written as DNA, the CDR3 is TGTGCCAGCAGCTTGGACGATGAGCAGTTCTTC. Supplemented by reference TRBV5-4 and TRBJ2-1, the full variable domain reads ETGVTQSPTHLIKTRGQQVTLRCSSQSGHNTVSWYQQALGQGPQFIFQYYREEENGRGNFPPRFSGLQFPNYSSELNVNALELDDSALYLCASSLDDEQFFGPGTRLTVL.

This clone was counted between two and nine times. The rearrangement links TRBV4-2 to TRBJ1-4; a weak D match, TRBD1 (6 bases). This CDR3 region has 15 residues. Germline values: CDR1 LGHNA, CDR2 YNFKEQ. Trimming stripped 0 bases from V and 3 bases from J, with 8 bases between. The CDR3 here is CASSQDAGANEKLFF. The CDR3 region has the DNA TGTGCCAGCAGCCAAGATGCAGGGGCTAATGAAAAACTGTTTTTT.

CDR3 DNA: TGTGCCAGCAGTGGTCCCGGGACAGGGGTAGCGGAGACCCAGTACTTC. This translates into CASSGPGTGVAETQYF. The rearrangement uses TRBV28 and TRBJ2-5; 10 nucleotides align to TRBD1. Germline-derived CDR1 and CDR2 are MDHEN and SYDVKM. V shed 5 bases, J shed 5 bases, and the junction held 11 bases outside the gene matches. The CDR3 sequence is 16 residues long.

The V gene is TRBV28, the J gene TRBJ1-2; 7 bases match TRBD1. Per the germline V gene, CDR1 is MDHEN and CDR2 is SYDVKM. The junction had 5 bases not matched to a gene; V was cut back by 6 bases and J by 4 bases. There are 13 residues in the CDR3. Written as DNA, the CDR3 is TGTGCCAGCAGACTCCGGGACAGCTATGGCTACACCTTC. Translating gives CASRLRDSYGYTF.

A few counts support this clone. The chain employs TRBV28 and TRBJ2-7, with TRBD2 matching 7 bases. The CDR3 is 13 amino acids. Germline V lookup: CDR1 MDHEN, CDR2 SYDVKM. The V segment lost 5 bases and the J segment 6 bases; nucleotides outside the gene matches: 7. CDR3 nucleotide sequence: TGTGCCAGCAGTCCCCGGGGGGTGACCGAGCAGTACTTC. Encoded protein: CASSPRGVTEQYF.

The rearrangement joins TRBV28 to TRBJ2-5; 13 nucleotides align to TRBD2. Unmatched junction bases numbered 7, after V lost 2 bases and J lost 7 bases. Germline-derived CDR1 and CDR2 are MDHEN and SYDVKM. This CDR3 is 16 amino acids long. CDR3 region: CASSLLRTSGGMTQYF. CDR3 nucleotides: TGTGCCAGCAGTTTACTGAGGACTAGCGGGGGAATGACCCAGTACTTC.

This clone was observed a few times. CDR3 in DNA: TGTGCCAGCAGTTTATACAACACAGGGGGCGGTCAGCCCCAGCATTTT. Amino acid sequence: CASSLYNTGGGQPQHF. The gene calls are TRBV28 and TRBJ1-5; the match to TRBD1 covers 9 bases. Germline V gene lookup returns CDR1 MDHEN and CDR2 SYDVKM. This CDR3 spans 16 amino acids. With V trimmed by 1 base and J by 6 bases, 7 bases remained unmatched. Filled out from reference TRBV28 and TRBJ1-5, the complete variable domain reads DVKVTQSSRYLVKRTGEKVFLECVQDMDHENMFWYRQDPGLGLRLIYFSYDVKMKEKGDIPEGYSVSREKKERFSLILESASTNQTSMYLCASSLYNTGGGQPQHFGDGTRLSIL.

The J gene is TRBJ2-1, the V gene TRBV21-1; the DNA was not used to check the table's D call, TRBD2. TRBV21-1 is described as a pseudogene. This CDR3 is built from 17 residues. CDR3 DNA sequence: TGTGCCAGCAGCAACGGCGGGCTTAGTAGCTCCTACAATGAGCAGTTCTTC. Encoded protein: CASSNGGLSSSYNEQFF.

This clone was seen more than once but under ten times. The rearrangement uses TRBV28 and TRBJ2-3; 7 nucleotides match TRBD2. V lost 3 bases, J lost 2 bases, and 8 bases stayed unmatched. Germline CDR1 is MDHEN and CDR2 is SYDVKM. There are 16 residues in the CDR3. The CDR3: CASSFFLAEYTDTQYF. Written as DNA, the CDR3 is TGTGCCAGCAGTTTTTTTCTAGCGGAGTACACAGATACGCAGTATTTT. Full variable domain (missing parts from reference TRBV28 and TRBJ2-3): DVKVTQSSRYLVKRTGEKVFLECVQDMDHENMFWYRQDPGLGLRLIYFSYDVKMKEKGDIPEGYSVSREKKERFSLILESASTNQTSMYLCASSFFLAEYTDTQYFGPGTRLTVL.